A single count supports the clone carrying this T cell receptor (beta chain). Its target is not known. Scientists ran DNA taken from cultured CD4+ T cells through the Oncomine TCR Beta short-read assay for sequencing. TCRdb passed the PCR reads through MiXCR, listing each CDR3 protein once. The sample contains some 10,000 distinct CDR3 sequences, around half of which appear only once. These data originate in a study of vaccination and CD4 T cells after COVID-19. On the study more broadly: The makeup of the convalescents was six males and four females, two of them Hispanic. At a median approximately 100 days (range 35 to 161) after diagnosis, post-COVID samples were drawn. Cells were stimulated with overlapping spike peptide pools from SARS-CoV-2, HCoV-NL63, HCoV-OC43 and HCoV-229E.

The germline V gene has CDR1 LNHDA and CDR2 SQIVND (reference sequence). The length of the CDR3 is 14 residues. V was trimmed by 7 bases and J by 5 bases, leaving 17 bases between them. The treatment was: approximately nine-day PBMC culture with coronavirus spike peptide pools or control peptides (ViraFEST assay). Sequenced sample: CD4+ T cells from blood, cultured in vitro. V and J are TRBV19 and TRBJ2-5, with D unclear. This clonotype originated in a human donor who had recovered from COVID-19. CDR3 nucleotide sequence: TGTGCCAGTATGTCGGCGCAGGTCGGGGAGACCCAGTACTTC. It translates to CASMSAQVGETQYF. Based on the CDR3 plus reference TRBV19 and TRBJ2-5, the full variable domain is DGGITQSPKYLFRKEGQNVTLSCEQNLNHDAMYWYRQDPGQGLRLIYYSQIVNDFQKGDIAEGYSVSREKKESFPLTVTSAQKNPTAFYLCASMSAQVGETQYFGPGTRLLVL.